This entry lists 2 T cell receptor beta chains sequenced from one sample in a study of cytomegalovirus exposure and HLA in healthy donors. 60 Vbeta and 13 Jbeta primers were used in PCR. The assay was immunoSEQ multiplex PCR, and TCRdb's table has in-frame clones only and misses some. The table includes about 160,000 clones, approximately 88% detected once. Material for sequencing was PBMCs. The source is a woman between 18 and 30 years old in good health and CMV-seronegative.

J is TRBJ1-2 and V is TRBV5-4; 10 nucleotides align to TRBD1. Trimming removed 4 bases from V and 7 bases from J; junction bases left unmatched: 7. CDR3 length equals 14 residues. The germline gives CDR1 SGHNT, CDR2 YYREEE (reference sequence). CDR3 coding DNA: TGTGCCAGCAGCGCGTCGGGGACAGGGGTTGGCTACACCTTC. Amino acid sequence: CASSASGTGVGYTF.

This chain's CDR3 is CASSLYDRAYEQYF. The DNA for the CDR3 is TGCGCCAGCAGCTTGTATGACAGGGCCTACGAGCAGTACTTC. The J gene is TRBJ2-7, the V gene TRBV5-1, with 7 positions matching TRBD1. In germline, CDR1 is SGHRS, CDR2 YFSETQ. With 1 base clipped from V and 2 bases from J, the junction kept 3 bases outside the gene matches. The CDR3 has 14 amino acids. The entire variable domain, with the rest obtained from reference TRBV5-1 and TRBJ2-7, is as follows: KAGVTQTPRYLIKTRGQQVTLSCSPISGHRSVSWYQQTPGQGLQFLFEYFSETQRNKGNFPGRFSGRQFSNSRSEMNVSTLELGDSALYLCASSLYDRAYEQYFGPGTRLTVT.